This T cell receptor beta chain was identified during a study of T-cell reconstitution after alpha-beta-depleted transplantation in children. V lost 5 bases to trimming and J lost 6 bases; unmatched junction nucleotides: 9. This CDR3 contains 15 residues. Per germline, CDR1 SEHNR and CDR2 FQNEAQ (reference sequence). As it was prepared, the TCRbeta library received unique molecular identifiers. TCRdb reprocessed the PCR reads with MiXCR, giving one entry per CDR3 protein. The table has about 540,000 distinct CDR3 sequences, around 18% seen once. The chain combines TRBV7-9 with TRBJ2-1, with 8 bases lining up with TRBD2. The TCR comes from a human donor who donated a stem cell graft to a child with acute lymphoblastic leukemia. This material consisted of PBMCs from the stem cell graft donor, taken from the stem cell graft. DNA for the CDR3: TGTGCCAGCAGCCCTAAGCGGGAGTCGAGCAATGAGCAGTTCTTC. Protein: CASSPKRESSNEQFF. The whole variable domain, filled in from reference TRBV7-9 and TRBJ2-1, reads DTGVSQNPRHKITKRGQNVTFRCDPISEHNRLYWYRQTLGQGPEFLTYFQNEAQLEKSRLLSDRFSAERPKGSFSTLEIQRTEQGDSAMYLCASSPKRESSNEQFFGPGTRLTVL.